The 8 T cell receptor beta chains below all came from one sample that was sequenced in a study of control samples from healthy donors and cancer patients (dated by TCRdb to 2020 to 2021). Libraries were constructed by the immunoSEQ multiplex PCR assay. Imported from immuneACCESS, the table was reduced by TCRdb to in-frame sequences with V and J called. These copies leave out some clones; in studies compared against another copy, an unresolved V gene accounts for under half, and the cause of the remainder is not known. The sample profile shows 100,000 to 150,000 clones; over 80% of them were found once. The leading ten clones occupy approximately 0.57% of the sample. Material for sequencing was PBMCs. The receptors shown here come from a man older than 75 with head and neck cancer.

This chain joins TRBV5-1 and TRBJ2-1; D possibly corresponds to TRBD2 (5 bases). Germline CDR1 is SGHRS and CDR2 is YFSETQ. V lost 5 bases and J 2 bases, leaving 14 bases between the germline ends. The CDR3 has 15 amino acids. The CDR3 DNA reads TGCGCCAGCAGATCCAACACCGGGACCTACAATGAGCAGTTCTTC. This encodes CASRSNTGTYNEQFF.

V is TRBV15 and J is TRBJ1-1; D ambiguous. Germline V gives CDR1 LNHNV, CDR2 YYDKDF (reference sequence). The CDR3 covers 13 residues. V was cut by 3 bases and J by 0 bases, with 5 bases left in between. The CDR3 DNA is TGTGCCACCAGCAGGGGGATGAACACTGAAGCTTTCTTT. Residues: CATSRGMNTEAFF.

The genes are TRBV5-1 and TRBJ1-1, with D possibly TRBD1 on 5 matching bases. CDR3 size: 14 residues. In germline, CDR1 is SGHRS, CDR2 YFSETQ. V lost 4 bases to trimming and J lost 8 bases, with 18 bases between them. The CDR3 loop reads CASSTRDSGDEAFF. Written as DNA, the CDR3 is TGCGCCAGCAGCACCCGAGACAGCGGAGACGAAGCTTTCTTT.

The chain uses TRBV5-4 and TRBJ2-5, with 9 bases lining up with TRBD1. The CDR3 runs to 14 residues. The V gene's germline CDR1 is SGHNT and CDR2 YYREEE (reference sequence). V gave up 0 bases and J gave up 6 bases; unmatched junction bases: 3. This CDR3 reads CASSLGTGVKTQYF. As DNA, the CDR3 is TGTGCCAGCAGCTTGGGGACAGGGGTAAAGACCCAGTACTTC.

V usage is TRBV5-5 and J usage is TRBJ2-3; D may be TRBD2 (6 bases). CDR1 is SGHKS, CDR2 YYEKEE, per germline (reference sequence). Trimming cost V 3 bases and J 4 bases, with 12 bases left between them. The CDR3 is made up of 14 amino acids. CDR3 DNA sequence: TGTGCCAGCAGCTCCAGACCGGGAGCAGATACGCAGTATTTT. Translated, it gives CASSSRPGADTQYF.

The chain recombines TRBV5-1 with TRBJ2-1; tentative D call: TRBD1 (5 bases). V lost 2 bases to trimming and J lost 9 bases, with 18 bases between them. CDR1 is SGHRS and CDR2 is YFSETQ in the germline V gene. The CDR3 covers 15 residues. Written as DNA, the CDR3 is TGCGCCAGCAGCTTAAGACTCTCTAATAGGGGTGAGCAGTTCTTC. It translates to CASSLRLSNRGEQFF.

The chain recombines TRBV19 with TRBJ1-5; D is undetermined. The CDR3 totals 16 residues. Trimming cost V 5 bases and J 1 base, with 15 bases left between them. Germline CDR1 and CDR2: LNHDA and SQIVND (reference sequence). CDR3 nucleotide sequence: TGTGCCAGTAGTCCAGCCGGGCCTCGGAGCAATCAGCCCCAGCATTTT. Its protein is CASSPAGPRSNQPQHF.

The rearrangement joins TRBV25-1 to TRBJ1-1; D is unclear. The CDR3 covers 12 residues. The germline V and J ends were trimmed by 10 bases and 0 bases, with 9 bases remaining between them. Per the germline V gene, CDR1 is MGHDK and CDR2 is SYGVNS. CDR3 protein: CATCGVNTEAFF. The CDR3 DNA reads as TGTGCCACCTGCGGGGTGAACACTGAAGCTTTCTTT.